This is a list of T cell receptor beta chains from one sample in a study of OX40 agonist ivuxolimab in advanced cancers. Sequenced by immunoSEQ multiplex PCR; TCRdb stores in-frame clones only, minus some. The sample records some 95,000 clones, about 85% being singletons. The material was CD4+ or CD8+ T cells sorted from blood, obtained in a trial of the OX40 agonist ivuxolimab. The receptors come from an adult with an advanced solid tumor such as melanoma, head and neck, liver or kidney cancer. Both conserved end residues are part of each CDR3. Each record gives: V gene, clone size, J gene, CDR3 length, D gene, CDR3 DNA, CDR3 protein. The D gene is left open where the match is weak. Size tells how often a clone was seen (once, few, many) or the class of an expanded clone, and some rows leave it out.

V: TRBV9
size: NA
J: TRBJ2-5
length: 17
D: NA
DNA: TGTGCCAGCAGCGTAGGTTCAAGCGGGTTAAGAAAAGAGACCCAGTACTTC
CDR3: CASSVGSSGLRKETQYF

V: TRBV5-1
size: NA
J: TRBJ2-7
length: 17
D: NA
DNA: TGCGCCAGCAGCTTGTACTGGACGGAACTTTCGACCTACGAGCAGTACTTC
CDR3: CASSLYWTELSTYEQYF

V: TRBV2
size: NA
J: TRBJ1-4
length: 15
D: TRBD1
DNA: TGTGCCAGCAGTGAAGCGACAGGGGGAAATGAAAAACTGTTTTTT
CDR3: CASSEATGGNEKLFF

V: TRBV2
size: NA
J: TRBJ2-3
length: 11
D: NA
DNA: TGTGCCAGCAGTGAGAGAAGTACGCAGTATTTT
CDR3: CASSERSTQYF

V: TRBV28
size: NA
J: TRBJ2-4
length: 11
D: NA
DNA: TGTGCCAGCAGTTTAAAGGACATTCAGTACTTC
CDR3: CASSLKDIQYF

V: TRBV7-2
size: NA
J: TRBJ2-1
length: 17
D: TRBD2
DNA: TGTGCCAGCAGCCGTGGGACTAGCGGGGGTGGGTACAATGAGCAGTTCTTC
CDR3: CASSRGTSGGGYNEQFF

V: TRBV6-6
size: medium-sized
J: TRBJ1-1
length: 13
D: NA
DNA: TGTGCCAGCAGTTACGACGCGAACACTGAAGCTTTCTTT
CDR3: CASSYDANTEAFF

V: TRBV4-1
size: NA
J: TRBJ2-3
length: 15
D: NA
DNA: TGCGCCAGCAGCCAAGGAGGACTCAGCACAGATACGCAGTATTTT
CDR3: CASSQGGLSTDTQYF

V: TRBV19
size: NA
J: TRBJ1-2
length: 14
D: NA
DNA: TGTGCCAGTAGTACGGGCCTCCCGGGGAGTGGCTACACCTTC
CDR3: CASSTGLPGSGYTF

V: TRBV7-8
size: NA
J: TRBJ2-3
length: 15
D: TRBD2
DNA: TGTGCCAGCAGCCGGGGACTAGCAGGCACAGATACGCAGTATTTT
CDR3: CASSRGLAGTDTQYF

V: TRBV30
size: NA
J: TRBJ1-2
length: 12
D: NA
DNA: TGTGCCGGCAGCTGGGGGGCGGAGGGCTACACCTTC
CDR3: CAGSWGAEGYTF

V: TRBV30
size: NA
J: TRBJ1-2
length: 12
D: NA
DNA: TGTGCCTGGAGTAGGCAGAACTATGGCTACACCTTC
CDR3: CAWSRQNYGYTF

V: TRBV19
size: NA
J: TRBJ1-2
length: 16
D: TRBD1
DNA: TGTGCCAGTAGTATTGGAGGGGGCTTGGCTAACTATGGCTACACCTTC
CDR3: CASSIGGGLANYGYTF

V: TRBV29-1
size: NA
J: TRBJ1-4
length: 11
D: NA
DNA: TGCAGCGTTGTGATGAATGAAAAACTGTTTTTT
CDR3: CSVVMNEKLFF

V: TRBV19
size: NA
J: TRBJ2-1
length: 15
D: NA
DNA: TGTGCCAGTACCCGATCAAGGGGCTCCTACAATGAGCAGTTCTTC
CDR3: CASTRSRGSYNEQFF

V: TRBV28
size: NA
J: TRBJ2-6
length: 15
D: NA
DNA: TGTGCCAGCAGTTTAGGTGGGTCCGGGGCCAACGTCCTGACTTTC
CDR3: CASSLGGSGANVLTF

V: TRBV6-1
size: NA
J: TRBJ2-1
length: 15
D: TRBD2
DNA: TGTGCCAGCAGAGTTAGCGGGAGGGCCTACAATGAGCAGTTCTTC
CDR3: CASRVSGRAYNEQFF

V: TRBV25-1
size: once
J: TRBJ2-5
length: 16
D: NA
DNA: TGTGCCAGCAGTGAAAGGACGGACATCGGGAAAGAGACCCAGTACTTC
CDR3: CASSERTDIGKETQYF

V: TRBV19
size: NA
J: TRBJ2-5
length: 14
D: NA
DNA: TGTGCCAGTAGTGCTCAGGGGTCTCGGGAGACCCAGTACTTC
CDR3: CASSAQGSRETQYF

V: TRBV10-3
size: NA
J: TRBJ1-5
length: 13
D: NA
DNA: TGTGCCATCAGCCGTTCTCTCACCCAGCCCCAGCATTTT
CDR3: CAISRSLTQPQHF

V: TRBV5-1
size: NA
J: TRBJ2-2
length: 15
D: TRBD2
DNA: TGCGCCAGCAGGCTGATGGGACTAGCGGCCGGGGAGCTGTTTTTT
CDR3: CASRLMGLAAGELFF

V: TRBV5-4
size: NA
J: TRBJ2-7
length: 13
D: NA
DNA: TGTGCCAGCAGCTCGGACTCCTACCGCGAGCAGTACTTC
CDR3: CASSSDSYREQYF

V: TRBV11-2
size: NA
J: TRBJ2-1
length: 17
D: NA
DNA: TGTGCCAGCAGCGCGCAAGTAGGGGGGGGCTCCTACAATGAGCAGTTCTTC
CDR3: CASSAQVGGGSYNEQFF

V: TRBV7-9
size: NA
J: TRBJ1-1
length: 14
D: NA
DNA: TGTGCCAGCAGCTTAGGTCGGGGGAACACTGAAGCTTTCTTT
CDR3: CASSLGRGNTEAFF